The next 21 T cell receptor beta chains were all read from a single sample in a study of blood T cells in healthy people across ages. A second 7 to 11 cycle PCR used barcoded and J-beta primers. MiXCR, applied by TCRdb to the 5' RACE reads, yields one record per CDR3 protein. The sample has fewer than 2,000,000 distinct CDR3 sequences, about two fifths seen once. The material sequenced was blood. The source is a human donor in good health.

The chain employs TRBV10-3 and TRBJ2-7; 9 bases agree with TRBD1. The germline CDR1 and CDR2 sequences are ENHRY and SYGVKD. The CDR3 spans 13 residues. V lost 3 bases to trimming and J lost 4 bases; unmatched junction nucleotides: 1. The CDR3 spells CAISDGTGYEQYF. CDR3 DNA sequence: TGTGCCATCAGTGATGGGACAGGGTACGAGCAGTACTTC.

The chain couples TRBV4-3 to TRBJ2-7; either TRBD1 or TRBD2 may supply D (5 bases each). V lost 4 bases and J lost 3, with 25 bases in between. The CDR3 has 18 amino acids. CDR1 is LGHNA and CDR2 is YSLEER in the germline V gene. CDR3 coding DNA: TGCGCCAGCAGCCCGAAGTTCTTCCCGGGGACCCAAAACTACGAGCAGTACTTC. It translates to CASSPKFFPGTQNYEQYF.

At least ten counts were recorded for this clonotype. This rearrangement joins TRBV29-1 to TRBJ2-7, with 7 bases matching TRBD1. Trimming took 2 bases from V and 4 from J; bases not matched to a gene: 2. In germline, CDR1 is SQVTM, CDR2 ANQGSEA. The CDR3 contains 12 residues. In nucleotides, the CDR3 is TGCAGCGTTGAAACGGACAGGTACGAGCAGTACTTC. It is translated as CSVETDRYEQYF.

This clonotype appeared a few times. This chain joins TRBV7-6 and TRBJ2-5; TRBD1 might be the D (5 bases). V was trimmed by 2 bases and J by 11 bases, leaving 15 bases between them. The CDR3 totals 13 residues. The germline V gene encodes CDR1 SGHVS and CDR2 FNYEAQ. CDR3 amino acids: CASSLFWGNVQYF. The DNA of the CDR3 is TGTGCCAGCAGCTTATTCTGGGGCAATGTGCAGTACTTC. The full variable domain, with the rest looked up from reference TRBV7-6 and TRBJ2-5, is GAGVSQSPRYKVTKRGQDVALRCDPISGHVSLYWYRQALGQGPEFLTYFNYEAQQDKSGLPNDRFSAERPEGSISTLTIQRTEQRDSAMYRCASSLFWGNVQYFGPGTRLLVL.

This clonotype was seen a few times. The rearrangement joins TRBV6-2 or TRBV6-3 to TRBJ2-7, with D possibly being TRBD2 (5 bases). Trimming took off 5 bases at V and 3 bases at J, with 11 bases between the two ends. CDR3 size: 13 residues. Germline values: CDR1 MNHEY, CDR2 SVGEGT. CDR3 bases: TGTGCCAGCAGTCGCGGACGGGGCTACGAGCAGTACTTC. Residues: CASSRGRGYEQYF.

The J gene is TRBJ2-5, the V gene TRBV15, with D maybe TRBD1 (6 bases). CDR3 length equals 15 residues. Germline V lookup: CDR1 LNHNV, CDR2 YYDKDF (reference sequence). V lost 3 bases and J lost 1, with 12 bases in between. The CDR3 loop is CATSRATQGQETQYF. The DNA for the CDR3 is TGTGCCACCAGCAGGGCCACACAGGGCCAAGAGACCCAGTACTTC.

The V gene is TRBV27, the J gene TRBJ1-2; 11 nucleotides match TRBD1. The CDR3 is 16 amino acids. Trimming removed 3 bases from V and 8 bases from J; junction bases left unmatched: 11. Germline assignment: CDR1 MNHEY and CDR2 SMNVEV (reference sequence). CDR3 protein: CASSLSPGTGGRGYTF. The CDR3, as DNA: TGTGCCAGCAGTTTGTCCCCCGGGACAGGGGGTAGAGGCTACACCTTC.

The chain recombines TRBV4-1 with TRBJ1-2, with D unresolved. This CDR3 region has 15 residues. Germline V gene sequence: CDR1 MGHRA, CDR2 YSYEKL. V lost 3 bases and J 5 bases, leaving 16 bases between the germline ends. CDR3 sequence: CASSQALRQGYGYTF. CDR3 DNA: TGCGCCAGCAGCCAGGCCCTCAGGCAAGGATATGGCTACACCTTC.

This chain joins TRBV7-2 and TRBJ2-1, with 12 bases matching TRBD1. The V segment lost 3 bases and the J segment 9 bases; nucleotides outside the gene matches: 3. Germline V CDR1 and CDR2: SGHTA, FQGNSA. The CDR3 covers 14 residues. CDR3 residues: CASSFRDRGLEQFF. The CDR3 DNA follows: TGTGCCAGCAGCTTCCGGGACAGGGGGCTTGAGCAGTTCTTC. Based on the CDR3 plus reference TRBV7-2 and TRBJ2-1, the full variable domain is GAGVSQSPSNKVTEKGKDVELRCDPISGHTALYWYRQSLGQGLEFLIYFQGNSAPDKSGLPSDRFSAERTGGSVSTLTIQRTQQEDSAVYLCASSFRDRGLEQFFGPGTRLTVL.

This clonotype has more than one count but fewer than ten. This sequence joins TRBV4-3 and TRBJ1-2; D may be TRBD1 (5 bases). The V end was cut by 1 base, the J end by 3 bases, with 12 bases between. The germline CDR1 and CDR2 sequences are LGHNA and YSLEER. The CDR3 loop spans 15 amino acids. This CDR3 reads CASSQVWGVDYGYTF. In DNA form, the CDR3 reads TGCGCCAGCAGCCAAGTTTGGGGGGTTGACTATGGCTACACCTTC.

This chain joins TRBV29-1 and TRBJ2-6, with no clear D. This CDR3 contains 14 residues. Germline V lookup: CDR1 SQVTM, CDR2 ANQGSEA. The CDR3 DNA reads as TGCAGTGCCATGGTTGGTTCTGGGGCCAACGTCCTGACTTTC. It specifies CSAMVGSGANVLTF.

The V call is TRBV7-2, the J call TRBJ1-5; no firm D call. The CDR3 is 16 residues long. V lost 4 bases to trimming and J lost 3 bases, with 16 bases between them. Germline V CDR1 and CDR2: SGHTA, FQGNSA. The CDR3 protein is CASSYSGGDSNQPQHF. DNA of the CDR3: TGTGCCAGCAGCTATTCCGGCGGCGACTCCAATCAGCCCCAGCATTTT.

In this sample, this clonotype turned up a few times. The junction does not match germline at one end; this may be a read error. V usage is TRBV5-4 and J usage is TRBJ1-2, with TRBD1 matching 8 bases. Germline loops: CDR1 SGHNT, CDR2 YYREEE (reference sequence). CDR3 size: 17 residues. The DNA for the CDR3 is TGTACCAGCAGCTTGGGGGGACAGGCCCCCCGGGGTAATGGCTACACCTTC. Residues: CTSSLGGQAPRGNGYTF.

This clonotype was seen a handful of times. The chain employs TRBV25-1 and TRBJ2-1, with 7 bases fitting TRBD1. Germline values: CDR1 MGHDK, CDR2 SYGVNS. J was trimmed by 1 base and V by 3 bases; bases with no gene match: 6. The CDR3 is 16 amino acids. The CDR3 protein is CASSDTTGRSYNEQFF. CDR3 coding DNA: TGTGCCAGCAGTGACACGACAGGGCGATCCTACAATGAGCAGTTCTTC.

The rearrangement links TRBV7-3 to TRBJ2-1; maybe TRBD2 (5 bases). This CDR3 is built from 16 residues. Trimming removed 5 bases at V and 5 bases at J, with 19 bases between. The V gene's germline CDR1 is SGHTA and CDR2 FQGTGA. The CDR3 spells CASSQRDPTNDNEQFF. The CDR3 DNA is TGTGCCAGCAGCCAGAGGGATCCGACCAACGACAATGAGCAGTTCTTC. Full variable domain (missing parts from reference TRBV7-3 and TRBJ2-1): GAGVSQTPSNKVTEKGKYVELRCDPISGHTALYWYRQSLGQGPEFLIYFQGTGAADDSGLPNDRFFAVRPEGSVSTLKIQRTERGDSAVYLCASSQRDPTNDNEQFFGPGTRLTVL.

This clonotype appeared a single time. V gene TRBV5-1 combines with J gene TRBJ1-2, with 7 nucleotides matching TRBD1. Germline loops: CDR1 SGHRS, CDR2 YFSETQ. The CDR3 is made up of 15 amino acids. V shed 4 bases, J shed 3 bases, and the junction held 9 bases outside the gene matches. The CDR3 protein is CASSTRTGGDYGYTF. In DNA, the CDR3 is TGCGCCAGCAGCACCAGGACAGGCGGAGACTATGGCTACACCTTC.

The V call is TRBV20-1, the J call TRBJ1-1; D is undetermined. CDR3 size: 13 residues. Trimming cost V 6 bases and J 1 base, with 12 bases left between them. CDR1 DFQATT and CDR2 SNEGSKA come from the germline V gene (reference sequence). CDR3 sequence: CSALGLSNTEAFF. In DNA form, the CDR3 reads TGCAGTGCCCTTGGTCTCTCGAACACTGAAGCTTTCTTT.

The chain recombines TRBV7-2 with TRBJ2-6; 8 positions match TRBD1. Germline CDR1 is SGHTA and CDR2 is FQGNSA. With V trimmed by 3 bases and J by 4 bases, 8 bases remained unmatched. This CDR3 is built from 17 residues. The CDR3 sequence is CASSFRQGARGANVLTF. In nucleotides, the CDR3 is TGTGCCAGCAGCTTCCGCCAGGGGGCGCGAGGGGCCAACGTCCTGACTTTC.

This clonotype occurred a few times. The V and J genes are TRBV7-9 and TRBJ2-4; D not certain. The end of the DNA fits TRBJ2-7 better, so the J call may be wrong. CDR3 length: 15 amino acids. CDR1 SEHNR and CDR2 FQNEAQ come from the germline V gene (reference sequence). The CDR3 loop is CASSQRHRALNEQYF. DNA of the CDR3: TGTGCCAGCAGCCAAAGGCACCGGGCCCTCAACGAGCAGTACTTC.

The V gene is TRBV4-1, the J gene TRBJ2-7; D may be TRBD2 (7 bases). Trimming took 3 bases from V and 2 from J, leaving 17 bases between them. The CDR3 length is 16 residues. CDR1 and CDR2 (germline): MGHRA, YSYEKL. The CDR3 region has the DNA TGCGCCAGCAGCCAGAAGGGGGGGGGACTTCCCTACGAGCAGTACTTC. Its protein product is CASSQKGGGLPYEQYF.

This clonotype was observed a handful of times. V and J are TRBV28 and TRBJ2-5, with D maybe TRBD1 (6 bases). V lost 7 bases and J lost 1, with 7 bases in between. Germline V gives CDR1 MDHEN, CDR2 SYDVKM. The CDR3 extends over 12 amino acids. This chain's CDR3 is CASNRAQETQYF. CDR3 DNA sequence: TGTGCCAGCAACAGGGCCCAAGAGACCCAGTACTTC.